This TCR beta chain was identified in a study of T cell responses to AZD1222 COVID-19 vaccine. In the case of this clone: Its antigen is still unknown.

Germline V lookup: CDR1 LGHNA, CDR2 YNFKEQ. Deletions cut 0 bases from V and 8 bases from J, with 7 bases between. CDR3 length: 12 residues. Only in-frame clones appear in the TCRdb table, and some are missing; sequencing was by immunoSEQ multiplex PCR. The top ten clones hold roughly 3% of a sample with 90,000 to 120,000 clones, roughly 90% of them seen once. Study outcomes and limitations: After the peak T cell response, and only then, were repertoires sampled.

This rearrangement joins TRBV4-2 to TRBJ1-2, with D unclear. Sequenced here: peripheral blood, sampled on day 0 of MenACWY control vaccination. The receptor comes from an adult in good health. The CDR3 DNA reads as TGTGCCAGCAGCCAAGAGCCCCGGGGCTACACCTTC. Amino acid sequence: CASSQEPRGYTF.